The 27 T cell receptor beta chains in this list originate from one sample, sequenced in a study of shared clonotypes between healthy human individuals. The data were produced by immunoSEQ multiplex PCR, yet TCRdb's version contains in-frame clones alone and is incomplete. The table records roughly 2.5 million clones, roughly nine tenths of them present only once. Sequenced sample: naive CD4+ T cells sorted from blood. Specified subset: CD45RA+ positively selected. The receptors here all came from a young man in good health.

This chain links TRBV25-1 with TRBJ1-4; D possibly corresponds to TRBD1 (6 bases). This CDR3 is 13 amino acids long. Germline values: CDR1 MGHDK, CDR2 SYGVNS. V shed 6 bases and J shed 15 bases, with 20 bases lying between them. CDR3 coding DNA: TGTGCCAGCAGGTCGGCAGGCCAGAGGGGGTTGTTTTTT. This encodes CASRSAGQRGLFF.

The V gene is TRBV6-1, the J gene TRBJ2-1, with D maybe TRBD1 (6 bases). Deletions cut 6 bases from V and 10 bases from J, with 13 bases between. Germline CDR1 is MNHNS and CDR2 is SASEGT. This CDR3 spans 12 amino acids. In DNA form, the CDR3 reads TGTGCCAGCAGAGGACAGCCGGGAGAGCAGTTCTTC. Protein sequence: CASRGQPGEQFF.

V usage is TRBV5-1 and J usage is TRBJ1-5, with D unresolved. This CDR3 spans 13 amino acids. Trimming stripped 1 base from V and 6 bases from J, with 8 bases between. Per germline, CDR1 SGHRS and CDR2 YFSETQ. CDR3 DNA sequence: TGCGCCAGCAGCTTGTGGATTGGTCAGCCCCAGCATTTT. Amino acid sequence: CASSLWIGQPQHF.

The chain has TRBV10-3 and TRBJ2-5; 11 nucleotides match TRBD2. Per the germline V gene, CDR1 is ENHRY and CDR2 is SYGVKD. The CDR3 extends over 14 amino acids. V shed 8 bases and J 2 bases; nucleotides not matched to a gene: 4. CDR3 protein: CAIGASGRQETQYF. In nucleotides, the CDR3 is TGTGCCATCGGAGCTAGCGGGAGGCAAGAGACCCAGTACTTC.

V usage is TRBV19 and J usage is TRBJ1-6; D might be TRBD1 (5 bases). The CDR3 contains 16 residues. V dropped 5 bases and J dropped 1 base, with 12 bases sitting between them. Germline V gives CDR1 LNHDA, CDR2 SQIVND (reference sequence). CDR3 in DNA: TGTGCCAGTAGTTCCACCTGGGGGTCCTATAATTCACCCCTCCACTTT. It translates to CASSSTWGSYNSPLHF.

This clone was recorded once. Other DNA sequences of this sample code for an identical CDR3. The rearrangement links TRBV6-5 to TRBJ2-5; D might be TRBD2 (6 bases). Trimming took 5 bases from V and 4 from J, leaving 11 bases between them. This CDR3 spans 13 amino acids. Germline V gene sequence: CDR1 MNHEY, CDR2 SVGAGI. The CDR3 region has the DNA TGTGCCAGCAGTCGTGGACTAACAGAGACCCAGTACTTC. Translation gives CASSRGLTETQYF.

V is TRBV19 and J is TRBJ1-6; D possibly corresponds to TRBD1 (5 bases). Germline CDR1 LNHDA, CDR2 SQIVND (reference sequence). The CDR3 has 15 residues. With 8 bases removed from V and 9 bases from J, the gap between germline ends came to 20 bases. The CDR3 region is CASSTLGVSVSPLHF. CDR3 sequence (DNA): TGTGCCAGTTCGACCTTAGGGGTGAGCGTTTCACCCCTCCACTTT.

The chain has TRBV6-1 and TRBJ1-3; D is unresolved. The CDR3 covers 14 residues. Germline V lookup: CDR1 MNHNS, CDR2 SASEGT. The ends were cut back, 2 bases at V and 1 base at J, with 6 bases in the middle. CDR3 DNA sequence: TGTGCCAGCAGTGAACGGGAGTCTGGAAACACCATATATTTT. It yields the protein CASSERESGNTIYF.

V and J are TRBV5-4 and TRBJ2-5; no clear D. CDR1 SGHNT and CDR2 YYREEE come from the germline V gene (reference sequence). The V gene lost 7 bases and the J gene lost 4 bases, with 17 bases spanning the gap. The length of the CDR3 is 14 residues. CDR3 residues: CASSRSGLGETQYF. The DNA of the CDR3 is TGTGCCAGCTCCCGTAGTGGGTTGGGAGAGACCCAGTACTTC.

The chain links TRBV5-4 to TRBJ2-1; perhaps D is TRBD1 or TRBD2 (5 bases each). Trimming stripped 5 bases from V and 6 bases from J, with 21 bases between. CDR3 length: 16 residues. CDR1 and CDR2 from the germline V gene are SGHNT and YYREEE (reference sequence). CDR3 bases: TGTGCCAGCAGACCGACTGGAATGGGGACCCTCAATGAGCAGTTCTTC. Encoded protein: CASRPTGMGTLNEQFF.

V and J are TRBV29-1 and TRBJ1-5; D call uncertain. V was pared by 4 bases and J by 4 bases, with 17 bases between. Germline V gives CDR1 SQVTM, CDR2 ANQGSEA. The CDR3 consists of 15 residues. This chain's CDR3 is CSVVLSPVTNQPQHF. CDR3 DNA sequence: TGCAGCGTTGTACTTAGCCCGGTAACAAATCAGCCCCAGCATTTT.

The rearrangement uses TRBV5-1 and TRBJ1-6; possible D gene TRBD1, 5 bases. CDR3 size: 16 residues. V gave up 0 bases and J gave up 8 bases, with 15 bases separating them. Germline V gives CDR1 SGHRS, CDR2 YFSETQ. The CDR3 DNA reads TGCGCCAGCAGCTTGGCCGGAGGGGCCCAGCATTCACCCCTCCACTTT. This encodes CASSLAGGAQHSPLHF. Looking up the rest from reference TRBV5-1 and TRBJ1-6 gives the full variable domain: KAGVTQTPRYLIKTRGQQVTLSCSPISGHRSVSWYQQTPGQGLQFLFEYFSETQRNKGNFPGRFSGRQFSNSRSEMNVSTLELGDSALYLCASSLAGGAQHSPLHFGNGTRLTVT.

The gene calls are TRBV19 and TRBJ1-1; D not resolved. Deletions cut 7 bases from V and 0 bases from J, with 12 bases between. The CDR3 contains 14 residues. Germline loops: CDR1 LNHDA, CDR2 SQIVND (reference sequence). The DNA for the CDR3 is TGTGCCAGTAAGGCGCCAGTCATGAACACTGAAGCTTTCTTT. Amino acid sequence: CASKAPVMNTEAFF.

This chain links TRBV7-2 with TRBJ1-1; D not resolved. The ends were cut back, 2 bases at V and 0 bases at J, with 7 bases in the middle. CDR3 length: 14 amino acids. CDR1 is SGHTA, CDR2 FQGNSA, per germline. DNA for the CDR3: TGTGCCAGCAGCTTATACCACTTGAACACTGAAGCTTTCTTT. As protein: CASSLYHLNTEAFF.

The J gene is TRBJ2-5, the V gene TRBV27, with D unclear. This CDR3 comprises 14 residues. Per germline, CDR1 MNHEY and CDR2 SMNVEV (reference sequence). V lost 0 bases to trimming and J lost 6 bases, with 11 bases between them. The CDR3 sequence is CASSLSTEAKTQYF. CDR3 bases: TGTGCCAGCAGTTTATCTACAGAAGCCAAGACCCAGTACTTC.

CDR3 nucleotide sequence: TGTGCCAGCTCACCGCCGACAGGGACGGGTACTGAAGCTTTCTTT. It encodes CASSPPTGTGTEAFF. This chain connects TRBV18 to TRBJ1-1, with 7 bases aligning to TRBD1. This CDR3 comprises 15 residues. The V segment lost 3 bases and the J segment 5 bases; nucleotides outside the gene matches: 9. Germline V gene sequence: CDR1 KGHSH, CDR2 LQKENI.

In regard to this clone: The same CDR3 also results from other DNA sequences found in this sample. The chain links TRBV10-3 to TRBJ2-7; 9 bases match TRBD2. The germline V gene encodes CDR1 ENHRY and CDR2 SYGVKD. This CDR3 is built from 15 residues. Unmatched junction bases numbered 7, after V lost 4 bases and J lost 3 bases. The CDR3 reads CAISGGLAVVYEQYF. The CDR3 nucleotides read TGTGCCATCAGTGGGGGACTAGCTGTTGTCTACGAGCAGTACTTC.

J is TRBJ2-5 and V is TRBV30, with 9 bases identical to TRBD2. Germline V gene data show CDR1 as GTSNPN and CDR2 as SVGIG (reference sequence). V shed 3 bases and J 5 bases; nucleotides not matched to a gene: 7. The CDR3 contains 14 residues. CDR3 protein: CAWRISGGGETQYF. The DNA for the CDR3 is TGTGCCTGGAGGATTAGCGGGGGCGGCGAGACCCAGTACTTC. Full variable domain (outside the CDR3, taken from reference TRBV30 and TRBJ2-5): SQTIHQWPATLVQPVGSPLSLECTVEGTSNPNLYWYRQAAGRGLQLLFYSVGIGQISSEVPQNLSASRPQDRQFILSSKKLLLSDSGFYLCAWRISGGGETQYFGPGTRLLVL.

The V gene is TRBV5-1, the J gene TRBJ2-4; D is ambiguous. The V end lost 1 base, the J end lost 0 bases, and 8 bases lay between the germline ends. CDR3 size: 15 residues. Per the germline V gene, CDR1 is SGHRS and CDR2 is YFSETQ. CDR3 nucleotide sequence: TGCGCCAGCAGCTTGATGGCGGAAGCCAAAAACATTCAGTACTTC. Its translation: CASSLMAEAKNIQYF.

The chain couples TRBV11-2 to TRBJ2-1; D might be TRBD1 or TRBD2, each matching 6 bases. Germline V CDR1 and CDR2: SGHAT, FQNNGV. The V and J ends lost 5 bases and 3 bases respectively, with 20 bases between them. This CDR3 is 17 amino acids long. CDR3 loop: CASSPVVWGAHYNEQFF. As DNA, the CDR3 is TGTGCCAGCAGCCCCGTCGTTTGGGGGGCCCACTACAATGAGCAGTTCTTC.

V gene TRBV28 combines with J gene TRBJ2-7; no firm D call. V shed 3 bases and J shed 3 bases, with 15 bases lying between them. Germline CDR1 reads MDHEN; CDR2 reads SYDVKM. This CDR3 comprises 15 residues. CDR3 protein: CASSFRVPKFYEQYF. CDR3 DNA: TGTGCCAGCAGTTTTAGGGTTCCAAAGTTCTACGAGCAGTACTTC.

The J gene is TRBJ2-6, the V gene TRBV7-9; D might be TRBD2 (6 bases). CDR1 is SEHNR, CDR2 FQNEAQ, per germline (reference sequence). Trimming left V 5 bases short and J 0 bases short, with 11 bases between. The CDR3 totals 16 residues. The CDR3 nucleotides read TGTGCCAGCAGCCGGGACTCTCCCTCTGGGGCCAACGTCCTGACTTTC. Protein product: CASSRDSPSGANVLTF. Complete variable domain (other parts from reference TRBV7-9 and TRBJ2-6): DTGVSQNPRHKITKRGQNVTFRCDPISEHNRLYWYRQTLGQGPEFLTYFQNEAQLEKSRLLSDRFSAERPKGSFSTLEIQRTEQGDSAMYLCASSRDSPSGANVLTFGAGSRLTVL.

The chain uses TRBV30 and TRBJ1-4; a possible D gene is TRBD1 (6 bases). This CDR3 comprises 15 residues. Looked up from germline, CDR1 is GTSNPN and CDR2 is SVGIG (reference sequence). V was pared by 3 bases and J by 5 bases, with 16 bases between. CDR3 nucleotide sequence: TGTGCCTGGAGCCCGACGGTAGGGGGAAATGAAAAACTGTTTTTT. Protein sequence: CAWSPTVGGNEKLFF. Complete variable domain (other parts from reference TRBV30 and TRBJ1-4): SQTIHQWPATLVQPVGSPLSLECTVEGTSNPNLYWYRQAAGRGLQLLFYSVGIGQISSEVPQNLSASRPQDRQFILSSKKLLLSDSGFYLCAWSPTVGGNEKLFFGSGTQLSVL.

The chain recombines TRBV6-1 with TRBJ1-6; TRBD1 might be the D (6 bases). The CDR3 extends over 16 amino acids. V was trimmed by 5 bases and J by 0 bases, leaving 11 bases between them. Germline CDR1 reads MNHNS; CDR2 reads SASEGT. The CDR3 region has the DNA TGTGCCAGCAGTCAAGACAGGAGCTCCTATAATTCACCCCTCCACTTT. It translates to CASSQDRSSYNSPLHF.

V and J are TRBV7-2 and TRBJ2-5; D uncertain. Trimming shortened V by 5 bases and J by 4 bases, and 11 bases separated the two germline ends. Germline V gives CDR1 SGHTA, CDR2 FQGNSA. The CDR3 loop spans 13 amino acids. CDR3 sequence reads: CASSVTWRETQYF. As DNA, the CDR3 is TGTGCCAGCAGCGTCACCTGGAGAGAGACCCAGTACTTC.

This clone came up once. The chain joins TRBV7-9 to TRBJ1-2, with D perhaps matching TRBD1 (5 bases). The CDR3 spans 16 residues. CDR1 and CDR2 (germline): SEHNR, FQNEAQ (reference sequence). Deletions cut 0 bases from V and 0 bases from J, with 11 bases between. CDR3 residues: CASSLAPGPTNYGYTF. CDR3 nucleotides: TGTGCCAGCAGCTTAGCTCCGGGGCCAACTAACTATGGCTACACCTTC.

Turning to this clone: The sample holds other DNA sequences that translate to the same CDR3. V gene TRBV18 combines with J gene TRBJ2-7, with D perhaps TRBD1 (5 bases). This CDR3 has 13 residues. Germline V gene sequence: CDR1 KGHSH, CDR2 LQKENI. The germline V and J ends were trimmed by 3 bases and 2 bases, with 8 bases remaining between them. CDR3 loop: CASSPVGPYEQYF. The DNA for the CDR3 is TGTGCCAGCTCACCGGTGGGGCCCTACGAGCAGTACTTC. Complete variable domain (other parts from reference TRBV18 and TRBJ2-7): NAGVMQNPRHLVRRRGQEARLRCSPMKGHSHVYWYRQLPEEGLKFMVYLQKENIIDESGMPKERFSAEFPKEGPSILRIQQVVRGDSAAYFCASSPVGPYEQYFGPGTRLTVT.